This T cell receptor (beta chain) was sequenced for a study of blood T cell repertoires in COVID-19. For the study at large: COVID-19 samples, acute and convalescent, were from the United States, Italy and Spain. T cells, B-cell-depleted T cells, or PBMCs provided the cDNA or gDNA that served as material.

In the original analysis: Amplifying reference gene primers gave estimates of nucleated cell counts. Data came from immunoSEQ multiplex PCR; TCRdb stores just in-frame clones and leaves some out. That table supplies the V and J calls and clone size; D and trimming were determined from the DNA. The sample lists roughly 130,000 clones, approximately 83% occurring once. CDR1 and CDR2 (germline): SGHTA, FQGNSA. The CDR3 loop spans 12 amino acids. Trimming took 3 bases from V and 4 from J, leaving 6 bases between them. The sequence was collected from a woman aged 50 to 65 with acute or convalescent COVID-19. Sequencing input: peripheral blood. This sequence joins TRBV7-2 and TRBJ1-1; D ambiguous. The CDR3 bases are TGTGCCAGCAGCTTGCGGATCACTGAAGCTTTCTTT. This encodes CASSLRITEAFF.